Each of the 8 T cell receptor beta chains below was sequenced from the same sample in a study of T cell clonality in common variable immunodeficiency. TCRdb's copy holds only in-frame clones and misses some; the assay was immunoSEQ multiplex PCR. Altogether roughly 57,000 clones were found in the sample, and no singletons occur. The material sequenced was peripheral blood mononuclear cells. Every receptor here comes from a person aged 18 to 70 in good health.

This clone was recorded at least ten times. Read data end 3 residues before the CDR3 end; the end is taken from the germline J gene. V is TRBV7-8 and J is TRBJ1-1; D gene unclear. Trimming stripped 4 bases from V and 6 bases from J, with 12 bases between. The CDR3 contains 13 residues. Germline loops: CDR1 SGHVS, CDR2 FQNEAQ. The CDR3 protein is CASSSPPTPEAFF. The sequenced part of the CDR3 DNA is TGTGCCAGCAGCTCCCCCCCAACTCCTGAA.

This clone was counted many times. The CDR3 end falls 3 residues outside the read, so it is completed with the germline J gene. The chain is built from TRBV6-2 or TRBV6-3 and TRBJ1-5; D is uncertain. Germline V lookup: CDR1 MNHEY, CDR2 SVGEGT. The CDR3 spans 16 residues. V lost 0 bases and J 6 bases, leaving 15 bases between the germline ends. This CDR3 reads CASSYSLRVVGQPQHF. CDR3 DNA (partial): TGTGCCAGCAGTTACTCTTTAAGGGTTGTCGGTCAGCCC.

For this clone: The CDR3 goes on 3 residues after the read ends, and that part is filled in from the germline J gene. The chain links TRBV5-5 to TRBJ2-7, with 8 bases aligning to TRBD1. From germline, CDR1 is SGHKS and CDR2 YYEKEE (reference sequence). V was pared by 4 bases and J by 2 bases, with 8 bases of the junction left unmatched. This CDR3 is built from 15 residues. CDR3: CASSVAGGQTYEQYF. Incomplete CDR3 DNA: TGTGCCAGCAGCGTCGCAGGGGGCCAAACCTACGAG.

Many counts were recorded for this clone. The read ends 3 residues early relative to the CDR3; the germline J gene fills the gap. V is TRBV9 and J is TRBJ2-5; 9 nucleotides match TRBD2. The CDR3 loop spans 16 amino acids. Germline assignment: CDR1 SGDLS and CDR2 YYNGEE. CDR3: CASSVDPGLADGTQYF. The part of the CDR3 DNA that was read is TGTGCCAGCAGCGTAGACCCGGGACTAGCAGACGGTACC.

In this sample, this clone turned up many times. The read gets to within 3 residues of the CDR3 end, and the germline J gene fills in the rest. The chain employs TRBV20-1 and TRBJ1-5; D gene unclear. Germline loops: CDR1 DFQATT, CDR2 SNEGSKA (reference sequence). V was clipped by 0 bases and J by 6 bases, with 9 bases between them. The CDR3 loop spans 13 amino acids. The CDR3: CSARERGAQPQHF. The CDR3 DNA, read in part, is TGCAGTGCTAGAGAACGGGGAGCTCAGCCC.

Remarks on this clone: The read comes to an end 3 residues before the CDR3 does, leaving the germline J gene to fill in the end. The rearrangement uses TRBV7-9 and TRBJ1-1, with D perhaps TRBD1 (5 bases). The V gene's germline CDR1 is SEHNR and CDR2 FQNEAQ (reference sequence). Trimming cost V 5 bases and J 5 bases, with 18 bases left between them. The CDR3 has 15 residues. The CDR3: CASSQTRGFGTEAFF. The part of the CDR3 DNA that was read is TGTGCCAGCAGCCAAACGAGGGGATTCGGGACTGAA. Using reference TRBV7-9 and TRBJ1-1 for the parts outside the CDR3, the full variable domain is DTGVSQNPRHKITKRGQNVTFRCDPISEHNRLYWYRQTLGQGPEFLTYFQNEAQLEKSRLLSDRFSAERPKGSFSTLEIQRTEQGDSAMYLCASSQTRGFGTEAFFGQGTRLTVV.

This clone was observed many times. Coverage ceases 3 residues before the CDR3 finishes, and the germline J gene fills in the end. J is TRBJ1-4 and V is TRBV7-9; the match to TRBD1 covers 7 bases. J lost 4 bases, V lost 4 bases, and 6 bases had no gene match. The CDR3 runs 15 residues. Per germline, CDR1 SEHNR and CDR2 FQNEAQ (reference sequence). This chain's CDR3 is CASSYNRGDNEKLFF. The covered CDR3 bases are TGTGCCAGCAGCTATAACAGGGGTGATAATGAAAAA.

This clone was picked up many times. The read comes to an end 3 residues before the CDR3 does, leaving the germline J gene to fill in the end. The V call is TRBV6-1, the J call TRBJ1-6, with D hard to call. Between the trimmed V and J ends, which lost 1 base and 7 bases, there was a span of 11 bases. The CDR3 length is 15 residues. Germline V lookup: CDR1 MNHNS, CDR2 SASEGT. Incomplete CDR3 DNA: TGTGCCAGCAGTGAAGTCCCAGGACTGAATTCACCC. Amino acids: CASSEVPGLNSP. In full, the CDR3 is CASSEVPGLNSPLHF.